The 17 T cell receptor beta chains below come from one sample, sequenced in a study of cytomegalovirus exposure and HLA in healthy donors. Sequenced by immunoSEQ multiplex PCR; TCRdb stores in-frame clones only, minus some. Seen here are about 140,000 clones, 80% to 90% observed once, and the top ten hold 2.5% to 3.5%. Input material: PBMCs. These receptor sequences come from a man younger than 35 in good health and CMV-seronegative.

The chain uses TRBV11-2 and TRBJ2-5; TRBD2 agrees at 7 bases. J lost 3 bases, V lost 4 bases, and 2 bases had no gene match. CDR1 is SGHAT, CDR2 FQNNGV, per germline. CDR3 size: 13 residues. DNA of the CDR3: TGTGCCAGCAGCTGGGGACTAAAAGAGACCCAGTACTTC. Its protein is CASSWGLKETQYF. Drawing the rest from reference TRBV11-2 and TRBJ2-5, the complete variable domain is EAGVAQSPRYKIIEKRQSVAFWCNPISGHATLYWYQQILGQGPKLLIQFQNNGVVDDSQLPKDRFSAERLKGVDSTLKIQPAKLEDSAVYLCASSWGLKETQYFGPGTRLLVL.

V and J are TRBV28 and TRBJ2-3; D might be TRBD2 (6 bases). The CDR3 sequence is 14 residues long. Germline V gene sequence: CDR1 MDHEN, CDR2 SYDVKM. Trimming took off 6 bases at V and 3 bases at J, with 13 bases between the two ends. The CDR3 is CASSKTSRTDTQYF. CDR3 nucleotides: TGTGCCAGCAGCAAAACTAGCAGAACAGATACGCAGTATTTT. The variable domain in full, completed from reference TRBV28 and TRBJ2-3, reads DVKVTQSSRYLVKRTGEKVFLECVQDMDHENMFWYRQDPGLGLRLIYFSYDVKMKEKGDIPEGYSVSREKKERFSLILESASTNQTSMYLCASSKTSRTDTQYFGPGTRLTVL.

The chain recombines TRBV7-8 with TRBJ1-1; D not resolved. CDR1 SGHVS and CDR2 FQNEAQ come from the germline V gene. The ends were cut back, 6 bases at V and 1 base at J, with 6 bases in the middle. The CDR3 loop spans 12 amino acids. CDR3 in DNA: TGTGCCAGCAGGCGTCAGAACACTGAAGCTTTCTTT. It encodes CASRRQNTEAFF.

The chain has TRBV19 and TRBJ2-5; TRBD2 matches at 8 bases. The CDR3 is 14 residues long. The ends lost 6 bases at V and 5 bases at J; junction bases unmatched: 8. Germline loops: CDR1 LNHDA, CDR2 SQIVND (reference sequence). The CDR3 region has the DNA TGTGCCAGTAGGTCAGGGACTAGTTCGGAGACCCAGTACTTC. Amino acids: CASRSGTSSETQYF.

This chain uses TRBV15 with TRBJ2-2; 11 bases are a match to TRBD2. Germline V lookup: CDR1 LNHNV, CDR2 YYDKDF (reference sequence). CDR3 length: 20 amino acids. V gave up 1 base and J gave up 2 bases; unmatched junction bases: 12. The DNA of the CDR3 is TGTGCCACCAGCAGAGTGGGTACTAGCGGGGGAACACGTAACACCGGGGAGCTGTTTTTT. Translating gives CATSRVGTSGGTRNTGELFF.

This clone was seen a single time. The chain combines TRBV7-9 with TRBJ1-5; D is possibly TRBD1 (5 bases). The CDR3 is made up of 15 amino acids. Germline loops: CDR1 SEHNR, CDR2 FQNEAQ (reference sequence). V lost 0 bases, J lost 8 bases, and 14 bases lay in between. The CDR3 region has the DNA TGTGCCAGCAGCTTAGCCGGGACGGGAGATGAGCCCCAGCATTTT. It encodes CASSLAGTGDEPQHF.

This sequence joins TRBV27 and TRBJ2-7, with D possibly TRBD1 on 5 matching bases. The CDR3 loop spans 13 amino acids. V lost 5 bases to trimming and J lost 4 bases, with 12 bases between them. The germline CDR1 and CDR2 sequences are MNHEY and SMNVEV (reference sequence). The CDR3 reads CASSIVQGYEQYF. Written as DNA, the CDR3 is TGTGCCAGCAGTATTGTGCAGGGTTACGAGCAGTACTTC.

The chain joins TRBV6-1 to TRBJ2-2; a weak D match, TRBD2 (6 bases). This CDR3 contains 15 residues. In germline, CDR1 is MNHNS, CDR2 SASEGT. V shed 7 bases and J shed 3 bases, with 15 bases lying between them. In DNA form, the CDR3 reads TGTGCCAGCACGGTAGACGGGGGTTACACCGGGGAGCTGTTTTTT. Translation: CASTVDGGYTGELFF.

V usage is TRBV27 and J usage is TRBJ2-7, with 7 bases matching TRBD1. This CDR3 comprises 15 residues. The germline V gene has CDR1 MNHEY and CDR2 SMNVEV (reference sequence). The V and J ends lost 5 bases and 0 bases, in that order; junction bases with no gene match: 7. CDR3 sequence: CASSPQTGSSYEQYF. DNA of the CDR3: TGTGCCAGCAGTCCTCAGACAGGGAGCTCCTACGAGCAGTACTTC.

This clone appeared many times. DNA of the CDR3: TGCGCCAGCAGTGATAGCGGGGTAAACACCGGGGAGCTGTTTTTT. It codes for CASSDSGVNTGELFF. The chain carries TRBV10-1 and TRBJ2-2, with TRBD2 matching over 8 bases. V was pared by 3 bases and J by 2 bases, with 2 bases of the junction left unmatched. There are 15 residues in the CDR3. CDR1 and CDR2 (germline): WNHNN, SYGVQD (reference sequence).

This chain joins TRBV29-1 and TRBJ2-2, with TRBD1 matching over 10 bases. Germline V CDR1 and CDR2: SQVTM, ANQGSEA. V gave up 6 bases and J gave up 7 bases; unmatched junction bases: 5. The CDR3 covers 13 residues. CDR3 protein: CSVGTGARGELFF. DNA for the CDR3: TGCAGCGTGGGGACAGGGGCCCGCGGGGAGCTGTTTTTT.

The chain has TRBV7-9 and TRBJ2-7; 9 bases align to TRBD2. Per the germline V gene, CDR1 is SEHNR and CDR2 is FQNEAQ (reference sequence). CDR3 size: 16 residues. Unmatched junction bases numbered 5, after V lost 1 base and J lost 1 base. This CDR3 is CASSLGLAGPSYEQYF. CDR3 nucleotides: TGTGCCAGCAGCTTAGGTCTAGCGGGGCCATCCTACGAGCAGTACTTC.

Only one count was recorded for this clone. This chain joins TRBV25-1 and TRBJ2-4; 9 nucleotides line up with TRBD1. V shed 6 bases, J shed 6 bases, and the junction held 6 bases outside the gene matches. The germline gives CDR1 MGHDK, CDR2 SYGVNS. The CDR3 contains 14 residues. CDR3 DNA sequence: TGTGCCAGCAGCCGGACAGGGGACCTAAACATTCAGTACTTC. Protein product: CASSRTGDLNIQYF.

This rearrangement joins TRBV4-3 to TRBJ1-5; tentative D call: TRBD1 (5 bases). Trimming stripped 2 bases from V and 2 bases from J, with 10 bases between. The CDR3 is 15 amino acids. Germline V gene sequence: CDR1 LGHNA, CDR2 YSLEER. DNA for the CDR3: TGCGCCAGCAGCCAATCGTGGGGCCGCAATCAGCCCCAGCATTTT. The encoded protein is CASSQSWGRNQPQHF.

This clone appeared a few times. V is TRBV4-2 and J is TRBJ2-2; TRBD2 matches 7 bases. The germline V gene encodes CDR1 LGHNA and CDR2 YNFKEQ. The CDR3 covers 18 residues. V lost 4 bases, J lost 3 bases, and 14 bases stayed unmatched. This CDR3 is CASSPKRGSGGDTGELFF. CDR3 nucleotides: TGTGCCAGCAGCCCCAAGCGGGGCAGTGGGGGTGACACCGGGGAGCTGTTTTTT.

This sequence joins TRBV7-2 and TRBJ1-2, with TRBD1 identical over 10 bases. The V segment lost 5 bases and the J segment 7 bases; nucleotides outside the gene matches: 7. The CDR3 consists of 14 residues. Looked up from germline, CDR1 is SGHTA and CDR2 is FQGNSA. The CDR3 sequence: CASSGRDRGSGYTF. Written as DNA, the CDR3 is TGTGCCAGCAGCGGCCGGGACAGGGGAAGTGGCTACACCTTC.

The chain couples TRBV5-1 to TRBJ1-5, with 8 positions matching TRBD1. The trim removed 4 bases at V and 3 bases at J, leaving 9 bases unmatched. The CDR3 loop spans 16 amino acids. The V gene's germline CDR1 is SGHRS and CDR2 YFSETQ. Here the CDR3 DNA reads TGCGCCAGCAGCCCCGGACAGGGTAGTACCAATCAGCCCCAGCATTTT. It yields the protein CASSPGQGSTNQPQHF.